This paragraph reports one T cell receptor (beta chain). The sample comes from a study of blood T cell repertoires in COVID-19. V shed 1 base and J 4 bases; nucleotides not matched to a gene: 6. This CDR3 is 16 amino acids long. Germline-derived CDR1 and CDR2 are MNHNS and SASEGT. Repertoires were generated with immunoSEQ multiplex PCR, while TCRdb's copy carries only in-frame clones and drops some. The data contain roughly 70,000 clones, roughly four fifths of them singletons. The chain carries TRBV6-1 and TRBJ2-2, with 7 positions matching TRBD1. The sequenced sample was peripheral blood. The sequence was obtained from a woman aged 55-70 years with acute or convalescent COVID-19. DNA for the CDR3: TGTGCCAGCAGTGAAGACAGGGGTATAAGCACCGGGGAGCTGTTTTTT. Its protein is CASSEDRGISTGELFF.